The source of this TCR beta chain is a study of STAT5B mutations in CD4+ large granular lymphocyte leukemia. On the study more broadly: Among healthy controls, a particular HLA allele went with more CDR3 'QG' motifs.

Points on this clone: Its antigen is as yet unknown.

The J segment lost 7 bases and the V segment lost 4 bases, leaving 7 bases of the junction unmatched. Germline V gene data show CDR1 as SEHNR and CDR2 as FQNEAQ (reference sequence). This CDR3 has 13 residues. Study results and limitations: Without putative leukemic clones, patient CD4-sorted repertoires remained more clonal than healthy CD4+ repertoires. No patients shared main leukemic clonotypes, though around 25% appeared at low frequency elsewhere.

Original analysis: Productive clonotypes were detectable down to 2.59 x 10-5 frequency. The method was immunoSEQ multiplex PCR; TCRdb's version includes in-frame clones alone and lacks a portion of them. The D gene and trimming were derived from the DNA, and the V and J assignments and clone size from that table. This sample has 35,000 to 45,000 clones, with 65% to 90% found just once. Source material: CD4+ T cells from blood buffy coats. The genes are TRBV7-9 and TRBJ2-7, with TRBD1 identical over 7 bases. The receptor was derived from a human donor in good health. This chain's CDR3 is CASSSQGVDEQYF. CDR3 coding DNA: TGTGCCAGCAGCTCGCAGGGGGTCGATGAGCAGTACTTC.